These T cell receptor beta chains were read from a single sample in a study of shared clonotypes between healthy human individuals. The data were produced by immunoSEQ multiplex PCR, yet TCRdb's version contains in-frame clones alone and is incomplete. The table has about 1.5 million clones, around 98% seen once. The sample consisted of naive CD4+ T cells sorted from blood. These receptors all come from a man younger than 45 in good health. Each CDR3 is given with its conserved first and last residue. The D gene is left open where the match is weak. Size tells how often a clone was seen (once, few, many) or the class of an expanded clone, and some rows leave it out.

j_call clone_size v_call d_call cdr3_nt cdr3_aa
TRBJ2-1 once TRBV4-2 - TGTGCCAGCTGTGACGGGGACCGCAATGAGCAGTTCTTC CASCDGDRNEQFF
TRBJ1-4 - TRBV18 - TGTGCCAGCTCACCCAGGGAGGGTGAAAAACTGTTTTTT CASSPREGEKLFF
TRBJ1-2 - TRBV6-6 - TGTGCCAGCAGTTATGTTGGCGGCTACACCTTC CASSYVGGYTF
TRBJ2-2 - TRBV2 TRBD1 TGTGCCAGCAGTGAATTTCTAGCACAGGGGGTCGGGGAGCTGTTTTTT CASSEFLAQGVGELFF
TRBJ2-4 - TRBV6-1 - TGTGCCAGCAGTGACGCGAGCAGAAAAAACATTCAGTACTTC CASSDASRKNIQYF
TRBJ1-1 - TRBV5-8 - TGTGCCAGCAGCTTGGGGAGGATACTAATGAACACTGAAGCTTTCTTT CASSLGRILMNTEAFF
TRBJ2-5 - TRBV27 - TGTGCCAGCAGTCCCGGGAGAGAAGAGACCCAGTACTTC CASSPGREETQYF
TRBJ2-1 once TRBV5-4 TRBD2 TGTGCCAGCAGCTTGGTTGTCGGGAGGCTCACCTACAATGAGCAGTTCTTC CASSLVVGRLTYNEQFF
TRBJ2-7 - TRBV7-2 - TGTGCCAGCAGCCTGGACGGAGCGTCCTACGAGCAGTACTTC CASSLDGASYEQYF
TRBJ2-7 - TRBV9 - TGTGCCAGCAGCGTAGAGGCGAGGGCCTACGAGCAGTACTTC CASSVEARAYEQYF
TRBJ2-7 once TRBV5-1 - TGCGCCAGCAGCTTGGTGGCAGGTGGAGAGCAGTACTTC CASSLVAGGEQYF
TRBJ2-1 - TRBV10-1 - TGCGCCAGCAGTGAGTACGGAGCGGAGGCCTACAATGAGCAGTTCTTC CASSEYGAEAYNEQFF
TRBJ2-7 once TRBV4-1 - TGCGCCAGCAGCCAAGTGGGACTGGGACAAACCCTCTCCTACGAGCAGTACTTC CASSQVGLGQTLSYEQYF
TRBJ2-1 - TRBV5-5 - TGTGCCAGCAGCTTGTTGCTAGTAAACTACAATGAGCAGTTCTTC CASSLLLVNYNEQFF
TRBJ2-1 - TRBV7-9 TRBD2 TGTGCCAGCAGCAGCCGGACTAGCGGGAGTGCAATCAATGAGCAGTTCTTC CASSSRTSGSAINEQFF
TRBJ1-5 - TRBV7-6 - TGTGCCAGCAGCCCTGGGGGCAATCAGCCCCAGCATTTT CASSPGGNQPQHF
TRBJ2-5 - TRBV5-1 - TGCGCCAGCAGCTTGGTTATCGGATCGCCTCGGCGGGACGAAGAGACCCAGTACTTC CASSLVIGSPRRDEETQYF
TRBJ2-6 - TRBV19 TRBD1 TGTGCCAGTAGTATATTAGCAGGGGGCCCCTCTGGGGCCAACGTCCTGACTTTC CASSILAGGPSGANVLTF
TRBJ2-7 - TRBV18 TRBD1 TGTGCCAGCTCACCAGACAGGGTCGGGGAGCAGTACTTC CASSPDRVGEQYF
TRBJ2-3 - TRBV29-1 - TGCAGCGTCGGACTTGTCTCAAATTCAGATACGCAGTATTTT CSVGLVSNSDTQYF
TRBJ2-7 - TRBV7-2 - TGTGCCAGCAGCGGTGATTACGAGCAGTACTTC CASSGDYEQYF
TRBJ2-5 - TRBV5-4 TRBD1 TGTGCCAGCAGCGGGGGGACAGGGATACAGGAGACCCAGTACTTC CASSGGTGIQETQYF
TRBJ2-4 - TRBV14 - TGTGCCAGCAGCCAAGTGGGGAGGGGGAACATTCAGTACTTC CASSQVGRGNIQYF
TRBJ1-5 - TRBV6-5 TRBD1 TGTGCCAGCAGATTGGGACAGGGGTATCAGCCCCAGCATTTT CASRLGQGYQPQHF
TRBJ2-5 - TRBV18 - TGTGCCAGCTCACCCTTAGGGGGGACCCAGTACTTC CASSPLGGTQYF
TRBJ1-3 - TRBV12-2 - TGTGCAAGTCGAACACGAGACTCTGGAAACACCATATATTTT CASRTRDSGNTIYF
TRBJ2-1 - TRBV6-7 TRBD2 TGTGCCAGCAGTTACCCCGGCACGGCGGGAGGCAATGAGCAGTTCTTC CASSYPGTAGGNEQFF
TRBJ2-2 - TRBV5-1 - TGCGCCAGCAGCAGTAGCGGTAAGAACACCGGGGAGCTGTTTTTT CASSSSGKNTGELFF
TRBJ2-3 - TRBV30 TRBD1 TGTGCCTGCCAACTCCCGGGACAGCTTGGAGATACGCAGTATTTT CACQLPGQLGDTQYF
TRBJ1-2 - TRBV5-1 - TGCGCCAGCAGTCCCCAGGGAGTGAACTATGGCTACACCTTC CASSPQGVNYGYTF
TRBJ2-6 - TRBV5-1 - TGCGCCAGCAGCTTGGCACGTGGGAGTTCTGGGGCCAACGTCCTGACTTTC CASSLARGSSGANVLTF
TRBJ2-3 - TRBV9 - TGTGCCAGCAGCGTATCGAGCGGACTAAAGGATACGCAGTATTTT CASSVSSGLKDTQYF
TRBJ2-3 once TRBV30 - TGTGCCTGGAGTGTAGGGGGAGGGCCAGGGACAGATACGCAGTATTTT CAWSVGGGPGTDTQYF
TRBJ2-7 - TRBV7-2 - TGTGCCAGCAGCTTAGAGGGCTGGGGACATGCCTCCTACGAGCAGTACTTC CASSLEGWGHASYEQYF
TRBJ2-7 - TRBV28 - TGTGCCAGCTGTTCCGCCAAAGTTCATAGTCACGAGCAGTACTTC CASCSAKVHSHEQYF
TRBJ2-5 - TRBV25-1 - TGTGCCAGCAGTGAGTTGTGGCCCCAAGAGACCCAGTACTTC CASSELWPQETQYF
TRBJ2-7 - TRBV10-2 - TGCGCCACAGGACCCGGGGACTACGAGCAGTACTTC CATGPGDYEQYF
TRBJ1-1 - TRBV5-1 - TGCGCCAGCAGCTTCCAAACAGGGACGAACACTGAAGCTTTCTTT CASSFQTGTNTEAFF
TRBJ2-5 - TRBV10-2 - TGCGCCAGCAGTGAAGTCCAAGAGACCCAGTACTTC CASSEVQETQYF
TRBJ2-3 - TRBV19 - TGTGCCAGTAGTATTTACCGGGGAGCAGATACGCAGTATTTT CASSIYRGADTQYF
TRBJ2-3 once TRBV2 TRBD2 TGTGCCAGCAGCGGACTAGCAGCGGATACGCAGTATTTT CASSGLAADTQYF
TRBJ1-2 - TRBV5-1 - TGCGCCAGCAGCCTGGCCGGGGATGGCTACACCTTC CASSLAGDGYTF
TRBJ2-1 - TRBV4-1 - TGCGCCAGCAGCCAAGAGGCCAGGGGTCCAAGAGAGCAGTTCTTC CASSQEARGPREQFF
TRBJ1-2 - TRBV18 - TGTGCCAGCTCACCAGGGGGGTCGGCTAACTATGGCTACACCTTC CASSPGGSANYGYTF
TRBJ1-1 - TRBV2 - TGTGCCAGCAGCGCTATCGGAGGTACTGAAGCTTTCTTT CASSAIGGTEAFF
TRBJ1-3 - TRBV5-4 - TGTGCCAGCAGCTTGGAACCAGGGGTTTCCTCTGGAAACACCATATATTTT CASSLEPGVSSGNTIYF
TRBJ2-1 - TRBV30 - TGTGCCTGGAGTTCCCAGGATCACGGGAGCTCCTACAATGAGCAGTTCTTC CAWSSQDHGSSYNEQFF
TRBJ2-7 - TRBV27 - TGTGCCAGCAGTACCCCTGGACCTTCCGAGCAGTACTTC CASSTPGPSEQYF
TRBJ2-1 - TRBV19 TRBD2 TGTGCCAGTAGTGGGACTAGCGGGAGGCAAGGGGTCTTC CASSGTSGRQGVF
TRBJ2-3 once TRBV27 - TGTGCCAGCAGTTTGGTTAGCGCATACACAGATACGCAGTATTTT CASSLVSAYTDTQYF